These 20 T cell receptor beta chains originate from one sample sequenced in a study of regulatory T cells in long-lasting Graves disease. TCR beta libraries were built with iRepertoire HTBI primers and Arm-PCR of CDR3 regions. Via MiXCR, TCRdb re-called the multiplex PCR reads, giving one row per CDR3 protein. The data hold 400,000 to 500,000 distinct CDR3 sequences, with 14% observed a single time. Documented time point: newly diagnosed GD, antithyroid drugs for less than 3 months. Researchers made the TCR library from RNA that was extracted from PBMCs. These same data were also listed under a study on T cells in Graves' hyperthyroidism and ophthalmopathy.

The sample here was peripheral blood mononuclear cells (PBMCs), taken at new diagnosis, from a patient treated with antithyroid drugs. These receptor sequences come from a woman in her fifties or sixties with Graves disease.

The chain carries TRBV5-1 and TRBJ2-7; 8 positions agree with TRBD2. The germline CDR1 and CDR2 sequences are SGHRS and YFSETQ. Trimming cost V 4 bases and J 7 bases; bases outside gene matches: 7. This CDR3 is 13 amino acids long. The CDR3 DNA sequence: TGCGCCAGCAGCCCCAGTGTAGCGGGAGAGCAGTACTTC. Translating gives CASSPSVAGEQYF.

Note on this clonotype: Its ends do not fully match the called genes, so a read error is possible. The chain carries TRBV5-1 and TRBJ2-1; D not certain. This CDR3 comprises 16 residues. Germline CDR1 is SGHRS and CDR2 is YFSETQ. CDR3 DNA sequence: TGCGCCAGCGGCTTGGTCCCCCTGGGAACCTACAATGAGCAGTTCTTC. Amino acid sequence: CASGLVPLGTYNEQFF. Using reference TRBV5-1 and TRBJ2-1 for the parts outside the CDR3, the full variable domain is KAGVTQTPRYLIKTRGQQVTLSCSPISGHRSVSWYQQTPGQGLQFLFEYFSETQRNKGNFPGRFSGRQFSNSRSEMNVSTLELGDSALYLCASGLVPLGTYNEQFFGPGTRLTVL.

The chain recombines TRBV19 with TRBJ2-4; the D gene is possibly TRBD1 (6 bases). Germline CDR1 and CDR2: LNHDA and SQIVND (reference sequence). The CDR3 extends over 13 amino acids. Trimming took off 9 bases at V and 3 bases at J, with 12 bases between the two ends. The CDR3 here is CASSGHFKNIQYF. Written as DNA, the CDR3 is TGTGCCAGCTCGGGACACTTCAAAAACATTCAGTACTTC.

The chain combines TRBV4-2 with TRBJ1-1; D perhaps matches TRBD1 (5 bases). Germline V CDR1 and CDR2: LGHNA, YNFKEQ. Trimming pared 3 bases from V and 8 bases from J, leaving 16 bases between. This CDR3 is 14 amino acids long. CDR3 coding DNA: TGTGCCAGCAGCCAGGGGACGTCAACAAACGAAGCTTTCTTT. Translating gives CASSQGTSTNEAFF.

This clonotype has only a few counts. The V and J genes are TRBV19 and TRBJ2-1; 11 bases align to TRBD1. V lost 4 bases and J lost 0; bases outside the gene matches: 14. The CDR3 runs to 20 residues. Per the germline V gene, CDR1 is LNHDA and CDR2 is SQIVND (reference sequence). CDR3 bases: TGTGCCAGTAGTAACCGGTACGGGACAGGGGGGTACGGCTCCTACAATGAGCAGTTCTTC. Amino acids: CASSNRYGTGGYGSYNEQFF.

The chain carries TRBV6-2 or TRBV6-3 and TRBJ2-5, with TRBD1 as a possible D gene (5 bases). Trimming took off 4 bases at V and 4 bases at J, with 16 bases between the two ends. Germline CDR1 is MNHEY and CDR2 is SVGEGT. The length of the CDR3 is 15 residues. CDR3 residues: CASSSVGAPAETQYF. CDR3 DNA sequence: TGTGCCAGCAGTTCAGTAGGGGCCCCGGCAGAGACCCAGTACTTC.

A word on this clonotype: A single base separates this from a much larger clone, so it may be a read error. This chain uses TRBV10-3 with TRBJ2-3; D not certain. Germline CDR1 is ENHRY and CDR2 is SYGVKD. The length of the CDR3 is 14 residues. V dropped 10 bases and J dropped 1 base, with 15 bases sitting between them. The CDR3 DNA follows: TGTGCCAGCAGCCCCCAGGTGGGCACAGATACGCAGTATTTT. Amino acid sequence: CASSPQVGTDTQYF.

To note about this clonotype: With only one base between it and a far larger clone, this is likely a read error. This chain uses TRBV28 with TRBJ1-3; D call uncertain. CDR1 MDHEN and CDR2 SYDVKM come from the germline V gene. The CDR3 covers 15 residues. The CDR3 nucleotides are TGTGCCAGCAGCTTAAATGCGGCCCCTGGAAACATCATATATTTT. Residues: CASSLNAAPGNIIYF.

This clonotype has a count of ten or more. This chain uses TRBV6-1 with TRBJ1-1; 10 nucleotides agree with TRBD1. V shed 8 bases, J shed 7 bases, and the junction held 7 bases outside the gene matches. The CDR3 spans 13 residues. Germline CDR1 and CDR2: MNHNS and SASEGT. The CDR3 region has the DNA TGTGCCAGCGGTAGGGGACAGGGGCGTGAAGCTTTCTTT. Its protein product is CASGRGQGREAFF.

V is TRBV6-2 or TRBV6-3 and J is TRBJ2-1, with 7 bases identical to TRBD2. Germline V CDR1 and CDR2: MNHEY, SVGEGT. The CDR3 loop spans 14 amino acids. The CDR3 DNA follows: TGTGCGACCACGGACCCGGGGAGGGGCAATGAGCAGTTCTTC. It is translated as CATTDPGRGNEQFF.

This clonotype appeared many times. This chain links TRBV12-3 or TRBV12-4 with TRBJ2-1; 9 nucleotides match TRBD2. Trimming took 6 bases from V and 5 from J; bases not matched to a gene: 11. The CDR3 is 16 amino acids. CDR3 region: CASSRRREGRDNEQFF. CDR3 DNA: TGTGCCAGCAGCCGACGGCGGGAGGGCCGCGACAATGAGCAGTTCTTC.

This clonotype was detected only a few times. This may be a read error: a much more frequent sequence differs by one nucleotide. The V call is TRBV7-2, the J call TRBJ2-1; D is perhaps TRBD2 (5 bases). CDR3 size: 21 residues. Germline CDR1 SGHTA, CDR2 FQGNSA. The CDR3 loop reads CASSSSVWNPPGVTSCNEQFF. The CDR3, as DNA: TGTGCCAGCAGCTCCTCTGTGTGGAACCCCCCCGGGGTCACCTCCTGCAATGAGCAGTTCTTC.

This clonotype was recorded at least ten times. The chain has TRBV2 and TRBJ1-5, with TRBD1 as a possible D gene (5 bases). The germline V gene encodes CDR1 SNHLY and CDR2 FYNNEI. This CDR3 spans 17 amino acids. Trimming took 9 bases from V and 0 from J, leaving 21 bases between them. The CDR3 protein is CASSLGPAGFSNQPQHF. Here the CDR3 DNA reads TGTGCCAGTTCTCTGGGGCCCGCGGGGTTTAGCAATCAGCCCCAGCATTTT.

This clonotype was recorded a few times. The chain recombines TRBV5-4 with TRBJ2-5; the D gene is possibly TRBD1 (6 bases). The CDR3 consists of 14 residues. V was clipped by 2 bases and J by 1 base, with 9 bases between them. Germline values: CDR1 SGHNT, CDR2 YYREEE (reference sequence). The CDR3 DNA reads as TGTGCCAGCAGCTTACAACAGGGCCAAGAGACCCAGTACTTC. Protein sequence: CASSLQQGQETQYF.

The gene calls are TRBV28 and TRBJ2-1; D is ambiguous. The CDR3 is 16 amino acids. The germline gives CDR1 MDHEN, CDR2 SYDVKM. V dropped 5 bases and J dropped 0 bases, with 14 bases sitting between them. The CDR3, as DNA: TGTGCCAGCAGTCCCCCACTCGCGACCTCCTACAATGAGCAGTTCTTC. Protein: CASSPPLATSYNEQFF.

Comment on this clonotype: A read error may be the cause here, since a much bigger clone is one base away. The gene calls are TRBV28 and TRBJ2-3; TRBD1 agrees at 7 bases. The end of the DNA aligns better with TRBJ1-1, so the J call may be wrong. This CDR3 region has 16 residues. The germline gives CDR1 MDHEN, CDR2 SYDVKM. The CDR3 nucleotides are TGTGCCAGCAGTCTCCCACAGGGGAGCGGGAACACTAAAGCTTTCTTT. Translated, it gives CASSLPQGSGNTKAFF.

This clonotype has at least ten counts. The V call is TRBV11-3, the J call TRBJ2-2; D gene unclear. CDR3 length equals 14 residues. Trimming cost V 4 bases and J 6 bases, with 12 bases left between them. Germline V lookup: CDR1 SGHNT, CDR2 YENEEA. The CDR3 protein is CASSSAQLSGELFF. CDR3 coding DNA: TGTGCCAGCAGCTCCGCGCAGCTCTCCGGGGAGCTGTTTTTT.

CDR3 DNA sequence: TGCGCCAGCAGCCAACCCCTAAGGGCGGGAGGGCGTTACGAGCAGTACTTC. It is translated as CASSQPLRAGGRYEQYF. The chain is built from TRBV5-1 and TRBJ2-7; 9 bases match TRBD2. CDR3 length equals 17 residues. Germline CDR1 and CDR2: SGHRS and YFSETQ. The J segment lost 4 bases and the V segment lost 4 bases, leaving 15 bases of the junction unmatched. The full variable domain, completed using reference TRBV5-1 and TRBJ2-7, is KAGVTQTPRYLIKTRGQQVTLSCSPISGHRSVSWYQQTPGQGLQFLFEYFSETQRNKGNFPGRFSGRQFSNSRSEMNVSTLELGDSALYLCASSQPLRAGGRYEQYFGPGTRLTVT.

This clonotype was detected only a few times. The V call is TRBV6-1, the J call TRBJ1-2; no reliable D call. V lost 2 bases and J lost 1, with 11 bases in between. From germline, CDR1 is MNHNS and CDR2 SASEGT. The CDR3 sequence is 15 residues long. The CDR3 is CASSENWQFNYGYTF. DNA for the CDR3: TGTGCCAGCAGTGAAAACTGGCAGTTTAACTATGGCTACACCTTC.

The chain has TRBV4-1 and TRBJ2-5, with TRBD1 identical over 8 bases. This CDR3 contains 14 residues. The ends lost 3 bases at V and 7 bases at J; junction bases unmatched: 7. Germline CDR1 reads MGHRA; CDR2 reads YSYEKL. The CDR3 coding sequence is TGCGCCAGCAGCCAGGGACAGGTGGTAGGGACCCAGTACTTC. Translation gives CASSQGQVVGTQYF.